What follows describes a single T cell receptor beta chain. The data originate from a study of T-cell reconstitution after alpha-beta-depleted transplantation in children. A TCRbeta library incorporating unique molecular identifiers was prepared. MiXCR was run by TCRdb on the PCR reads, yielding one entry per CDR3 protein. The repertoire holds roughly 500,000 distinct CDR3 sequences, with 30% to 35% as singletons. From germline, CDR1 is SQVTM and CDR2 ANQGSEA. V lost 4 bases and J lost 2; bases outside the gene matches: 14. The CDR3 totals 16 residues. V is TRBV29-1 and J is TRBJ2-7, with 7 bases identical to TRBD2. The sample in question was PBMCs from the stem cell graft donor, obtained from the stem cell graft. The sequence was obtained from a human donor who donated a stem cell graft to a child with aplastic anemia. The CDR3 protein is CSVVLADGVITYEQYF. The DNA for the CDR3 is TGCAGCGTTGTCCTAGCGGACGGCGTAATTACCTACGAGCAGTACTTC.